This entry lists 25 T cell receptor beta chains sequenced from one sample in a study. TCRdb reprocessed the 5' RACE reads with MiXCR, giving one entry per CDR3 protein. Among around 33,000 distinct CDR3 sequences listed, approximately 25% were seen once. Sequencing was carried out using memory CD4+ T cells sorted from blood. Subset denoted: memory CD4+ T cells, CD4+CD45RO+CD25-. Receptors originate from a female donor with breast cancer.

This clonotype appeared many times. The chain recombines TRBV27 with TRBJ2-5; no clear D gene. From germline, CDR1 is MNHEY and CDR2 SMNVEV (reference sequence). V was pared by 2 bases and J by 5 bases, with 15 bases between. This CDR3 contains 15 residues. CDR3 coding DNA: TGTGCCAGCAGTTTAGCCCTCGGTTTGGGGGAGACCCAGTACTTC. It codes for CASSLALGLGETQYF.

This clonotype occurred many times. CDR3: CASSPTGAPYEQYF. The CDR3 bases are TGCGCCAGCAGCCCTACGGGGGCTCCCTACGAGCAGTACTTC. The chain employs TRBV4-1 and TRBJ2-7; D might be TRBD1 or TRBD2, each matching 6 bases. Germline CDR1 MGHRA, CDR2 YSYEKL. The CDR3 length is 14 residues. V was shortened by 4 bases and J by 2 bases, with 12 bases between the two germline ends.

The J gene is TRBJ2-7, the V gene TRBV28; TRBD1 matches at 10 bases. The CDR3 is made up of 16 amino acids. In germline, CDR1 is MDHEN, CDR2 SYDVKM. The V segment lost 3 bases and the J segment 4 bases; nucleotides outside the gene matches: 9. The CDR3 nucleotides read TGTGCCAGCAGTTTCATACCGGGACAGGGGCTATACGAGCAGTACTTC. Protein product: CASSFIPGQGLYEQYF.

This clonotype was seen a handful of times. CDR3 residues: CASSVFVTTGANVLTF. The CDR3 bases are TGTGCCAGCAGCGTATTTGTTACCACTGGGGCCAACGTCCTGACTTTC. The chain has TRBV9 and TRBJ2-6, with unresolved D. V lost 1 base to trimming and J lost 2 bases, with 10 bases between them. The CDR3 contains 16 residues. Per germline, CDR1 SGDLS and CDR2 YYNGEE.

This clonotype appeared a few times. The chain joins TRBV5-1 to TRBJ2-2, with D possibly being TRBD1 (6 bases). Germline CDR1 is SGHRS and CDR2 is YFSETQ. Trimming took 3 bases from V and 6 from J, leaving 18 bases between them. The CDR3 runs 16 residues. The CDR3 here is CASSWTGAGDPGELFF. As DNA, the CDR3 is TGCGCCAGCAGCTGGACCGGGGCAGGGGATCCCGGGGAGCTGTTTTTT. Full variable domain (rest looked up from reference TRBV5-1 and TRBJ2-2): KAGVTQTPRYLIKTRGQQVTLSCSPISGHRSVSWYQQTPGQGLQFLFEYFSETQRNKGNFPGRFSGRQFSNSRSEMNVSTLELGDSALYLCASSWTGAGDPGELFFGEGSRLTVL.

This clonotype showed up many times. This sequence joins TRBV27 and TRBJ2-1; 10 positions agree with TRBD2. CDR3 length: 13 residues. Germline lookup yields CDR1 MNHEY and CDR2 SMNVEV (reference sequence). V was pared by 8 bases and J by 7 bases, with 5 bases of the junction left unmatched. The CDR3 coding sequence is TGTGCCAGCGGACTAGCGGTGTTGAATGAGCAGTTCTTC. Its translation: CASGLAVLNEQFF.

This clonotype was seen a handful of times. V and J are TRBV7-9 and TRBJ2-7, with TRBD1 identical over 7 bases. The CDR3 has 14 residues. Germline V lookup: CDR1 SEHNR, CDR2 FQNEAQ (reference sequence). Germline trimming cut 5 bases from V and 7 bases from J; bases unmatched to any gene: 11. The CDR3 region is CASSTSGRGHEQYF. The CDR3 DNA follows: TGTGCCAGCAGCACAAGCGGAAGGGGGCATGAGCAGTACTTC.

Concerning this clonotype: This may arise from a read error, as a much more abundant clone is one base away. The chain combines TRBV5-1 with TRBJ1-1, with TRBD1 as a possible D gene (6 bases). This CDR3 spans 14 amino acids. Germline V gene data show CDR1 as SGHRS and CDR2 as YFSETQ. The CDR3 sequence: CASSLQGQDTEASF. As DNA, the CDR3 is TGCGCCAGCAGCTTACAGGGCCAGGACACTGAAGCTTCCTTT. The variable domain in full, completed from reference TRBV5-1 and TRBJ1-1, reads KAGVTQTPRYLIKTRGQQVTLSCSPISGHRSVSWYQQTPGQGLQFLFEYFSETQRNKGNFPGRFSGRQFSNSRSEMNVSTLELGDSALYLCASSLQGQDTEASFGQGTRLTVV.

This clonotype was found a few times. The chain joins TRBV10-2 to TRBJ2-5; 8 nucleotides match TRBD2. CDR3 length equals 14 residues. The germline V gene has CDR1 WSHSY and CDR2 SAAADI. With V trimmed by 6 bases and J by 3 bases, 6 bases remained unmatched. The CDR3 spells CASRRGGQEETQYF. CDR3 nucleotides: TGCGCCAGCAGGCGCGGGGGGCAGGAAGAGACCCAGTACTTC.

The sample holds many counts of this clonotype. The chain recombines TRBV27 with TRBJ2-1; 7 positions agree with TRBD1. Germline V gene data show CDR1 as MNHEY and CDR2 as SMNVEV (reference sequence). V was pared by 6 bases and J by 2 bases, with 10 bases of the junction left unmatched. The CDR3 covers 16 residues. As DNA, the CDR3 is TGTGCCAGCAGGGGAATGAGGGGGCTGACCTACAATGAGCAGTTCTTC. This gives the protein CASRGMRGLTYNEQFF.

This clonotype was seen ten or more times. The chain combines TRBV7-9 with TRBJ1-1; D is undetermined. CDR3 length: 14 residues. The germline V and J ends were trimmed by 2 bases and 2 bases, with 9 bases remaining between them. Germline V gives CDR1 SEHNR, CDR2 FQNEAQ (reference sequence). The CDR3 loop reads CASSLKLFNTEAFF. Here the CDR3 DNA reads TGTGCCAGCAGCTTAAAGCTCTTTAACACTGAAGCTTTCTTT.

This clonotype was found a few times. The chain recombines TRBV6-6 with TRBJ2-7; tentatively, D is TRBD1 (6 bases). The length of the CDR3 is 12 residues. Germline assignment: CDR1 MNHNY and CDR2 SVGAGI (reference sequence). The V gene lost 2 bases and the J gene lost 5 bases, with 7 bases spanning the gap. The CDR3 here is CASSYRTDEQYF. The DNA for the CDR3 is TGTGCCAGCAGTTACCGGACAGACGAGCAGTACTTC.

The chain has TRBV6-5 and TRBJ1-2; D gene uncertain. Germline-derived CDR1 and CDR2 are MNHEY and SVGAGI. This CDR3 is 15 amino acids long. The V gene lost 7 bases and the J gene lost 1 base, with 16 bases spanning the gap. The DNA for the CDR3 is TGTGCCAGCACCAATTCTGAGTTTTTTAACTATGGCTACACCTTC. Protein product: CASTNSEFFNYGYTF.

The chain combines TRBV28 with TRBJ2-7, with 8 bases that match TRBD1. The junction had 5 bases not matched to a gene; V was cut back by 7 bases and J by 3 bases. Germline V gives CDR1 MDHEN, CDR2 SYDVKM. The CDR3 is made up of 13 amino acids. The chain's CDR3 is CASKVTGDYEQYF. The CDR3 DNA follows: TGTGCCAGCAAGGTGACAGGGGACTACGAGCAGTACTTC.

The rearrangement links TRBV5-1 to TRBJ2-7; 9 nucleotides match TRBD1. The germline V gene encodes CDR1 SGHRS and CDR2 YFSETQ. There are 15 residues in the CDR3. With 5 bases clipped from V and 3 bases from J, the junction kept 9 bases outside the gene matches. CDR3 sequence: CASSGNRGRIYEQYF. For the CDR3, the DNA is TGCGCCAGCAGTGGGAACAGGGGGCGCATCTACGAGCAGTACTTC.

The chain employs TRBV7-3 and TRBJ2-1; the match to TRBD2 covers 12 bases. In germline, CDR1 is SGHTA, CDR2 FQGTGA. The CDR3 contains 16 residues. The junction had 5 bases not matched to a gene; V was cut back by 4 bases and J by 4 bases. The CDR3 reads CASSSRGTSGYNEQFF. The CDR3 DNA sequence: TGTGCCAGCAGCTCGCGGGGGACTAGCGGGTACAATGAGCAGTTCTTC.

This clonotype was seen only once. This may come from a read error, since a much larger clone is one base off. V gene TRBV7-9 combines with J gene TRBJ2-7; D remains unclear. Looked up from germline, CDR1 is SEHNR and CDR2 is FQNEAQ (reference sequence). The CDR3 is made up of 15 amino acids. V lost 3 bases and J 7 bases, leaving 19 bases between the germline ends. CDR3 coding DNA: TGTGCCAGCAGCTTTTACGCAGGCTCACTACGTGAGCAGTACGTC. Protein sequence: CASSFYAGSLREQYV.

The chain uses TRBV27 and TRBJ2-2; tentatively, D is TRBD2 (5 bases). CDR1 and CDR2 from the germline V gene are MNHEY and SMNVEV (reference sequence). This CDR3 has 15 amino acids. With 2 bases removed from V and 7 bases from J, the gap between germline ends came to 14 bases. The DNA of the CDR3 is TGTGCCAGCAGTTTAACCGGGGAGCTGCACGGGGAGCTGTTTTTT. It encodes CASSLTGELHGELFF.

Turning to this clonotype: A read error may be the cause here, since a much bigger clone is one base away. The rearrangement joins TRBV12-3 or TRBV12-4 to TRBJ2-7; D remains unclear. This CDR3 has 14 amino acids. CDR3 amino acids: CASSFGQAAYEKYF. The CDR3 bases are TGTGCCAGCAGTTTTGGTCAGGCCGCCTACGAGAAGTACTTC.

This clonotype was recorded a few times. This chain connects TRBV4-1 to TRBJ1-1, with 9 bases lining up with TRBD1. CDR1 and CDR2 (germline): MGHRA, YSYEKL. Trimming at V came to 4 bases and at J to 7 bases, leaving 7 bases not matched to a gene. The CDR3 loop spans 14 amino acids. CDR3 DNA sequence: TGCGCCAGCAGCCCTGGACAGGGGACGGGTGAAGCTTTCTTT. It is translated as CASSPGQGTGEAFF.

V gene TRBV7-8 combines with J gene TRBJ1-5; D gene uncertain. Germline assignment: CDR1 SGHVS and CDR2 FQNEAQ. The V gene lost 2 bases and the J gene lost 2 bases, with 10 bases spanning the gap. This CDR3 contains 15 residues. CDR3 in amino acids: CASSLSRVGNQPQHF. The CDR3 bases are TGTGCCAGCAGCTTAAGTAGGGTAGGCAATCAGCCCCAGCATTTT. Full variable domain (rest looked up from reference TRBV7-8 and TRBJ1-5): GAGVSQSPRYKVAKRGQDVALRCDPISGHVSLFWYQQALGQGPEFLTYFQNEAQLDKSGLPSDRFFAERPEGSVSTLKIQRTQQEDSAVYLCASSLSRVGNQPQHFGDGTRLSIL.

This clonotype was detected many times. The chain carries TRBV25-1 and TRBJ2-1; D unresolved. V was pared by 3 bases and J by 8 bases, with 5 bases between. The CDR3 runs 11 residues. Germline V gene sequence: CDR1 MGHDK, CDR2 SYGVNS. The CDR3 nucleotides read TGTGCCAGCAGTGACATCGATGAGCAGTTCTTC. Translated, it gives CASSDIDEQFF.

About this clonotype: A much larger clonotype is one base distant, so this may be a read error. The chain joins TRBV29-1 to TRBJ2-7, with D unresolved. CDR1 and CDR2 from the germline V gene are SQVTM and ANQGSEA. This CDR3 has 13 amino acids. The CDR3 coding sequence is TGCAGCGCTGAACCGAACGACTCCTACGAGCAGTACTTC. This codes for CSAEPNDSYEQYF.

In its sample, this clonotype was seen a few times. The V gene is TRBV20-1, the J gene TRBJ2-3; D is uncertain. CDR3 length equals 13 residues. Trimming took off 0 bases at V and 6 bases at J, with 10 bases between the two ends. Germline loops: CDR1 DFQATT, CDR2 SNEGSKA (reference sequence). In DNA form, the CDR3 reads TGCAGTGCTAGAGAACTCTCAGGTGATACGCAGTATTTT. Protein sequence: CSARELSGDTQYF.

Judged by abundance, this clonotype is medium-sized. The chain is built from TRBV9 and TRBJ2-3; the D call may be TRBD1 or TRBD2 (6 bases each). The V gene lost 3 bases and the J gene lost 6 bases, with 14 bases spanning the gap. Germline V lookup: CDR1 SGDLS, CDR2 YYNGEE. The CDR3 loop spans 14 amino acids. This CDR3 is CASSAGGGADTQYF. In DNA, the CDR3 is TGTGCCAGCAGCGCCGGGGGCGGCGCGGATACGCAGTATTTT. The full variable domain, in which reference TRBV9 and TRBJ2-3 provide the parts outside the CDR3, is DSGVTQTPKHLITATGQRVTLRCSPRSGDLSVYWYQQSLDQGLQFLIQYYNGEERAKGNILERFSAQQFPDLHSELNLSSLELGDSALYFCASSAGGGADTQYFGPGTRLTVL.